These 5 T cell receptor beta chains were all obtained from the same sample, sequenced in a study of vaccination and CD4 T cells after COVID-19. Their target antigens are unknown. The Oncomine TCR Beta short-read assay generated sequence data from the DNA of cultured CD4+ T cells. Each CDR3 protein is one row after TCRdb ran MiXCR on the PCR reads. The data show some 21,000 distinct CDR3 sequences, 38% seen once. The treatment: approximately nine-day PBMC culture with coronavirus spike peptide pools or control peptides (ViraFEST assay). The specimen sequenced was cultured CD4+ T cells from blood. The receptors stem from a human donor with COVID-19.

This clonotype turned up a few times. This chain uses TRBV24-1 with TRBJ2-1, with 7 bases aligning to TRBD2. The germline CDR1 and CDR2 sequences are KGHDR and SFDVKD. V was pared by 10 bases and J by 6 bases, with 11 bases of the junction left unmatched. CDR3 length equals 14 residues. The CDR3 DNA sequence: TGTGCCACGGCCCGCGGGGGAGGTGGCAATGAGCAGTTCTTC. It encodes CATARGGGGNEQFF.

This clonotype was seen more than once but under ten times. The chain is built from TRBV7-8 and TRBJ1-1; tentative D call: TRBD1 (5 bases). Per the germline V gene, CDR1 is SGHVS and CDR2 is FQNEAQ. V lost 5 bases and J lost 1, with 11 bases in between. The CDR3 is 14 residues long. Here the CDR3 DNA reads TGTGCCAGCAGCATCATAAGGGGGAACACTGAAGCTTTCTTT. As protein: CASSIIRGNTEAFF.

The V and J genes are TRBV7-2 and TRBJ1-4, with D maybe TRBD1 (5 bases). CDR1 is SGHTA and CDR2 is FQGNSA in the germline V gene. The CDR3 spans 15 residues. Trimming pared 2 bases from V and 3 bases from J, leaving 10 bases between. CDR3 nucleotides: TGTGCCAGCAGCTTAAGGCCGGGACCTAATGAAAAACTGTTTTTT. This translates into CASSLRPGPNEKLFF.

The chain links TRBV27 to TRBJ2-1; D is possibly TRBD2 (7 bases). Between the trimmed V and J ends, which lost 7 bases and 6 bases, there was a span of 19 bases. This CDR3 is built from 15 residues. From germline, CDR1 is MNHEY and CDR2 SMNVEV (reference sequence). The CDR3 bases are TGTGCCAGCACTCATGAGGGGGGGCGGGGCAATGAGCAGTTCTTC. This encodes CASTHEGGRGNEQFF.

This clonotype was found a few times. The rearrangement links TRBV24-1 to TRBJ2-5, with 10 bases identical to TRBD1. In germline, CDR1 is KGHDR, CDR2 SFDVKD. The CDR3 loop spans 14 amino acids. Trimming cost V 6 bases and J 5 bases; bases outside gene matches: 5. The CDR3 bases are TGTGCCACCAGTTGGGACAGGGGTCCCGAGACCCAGTACTTC. Its translation is CATSWDRGPETQYF.